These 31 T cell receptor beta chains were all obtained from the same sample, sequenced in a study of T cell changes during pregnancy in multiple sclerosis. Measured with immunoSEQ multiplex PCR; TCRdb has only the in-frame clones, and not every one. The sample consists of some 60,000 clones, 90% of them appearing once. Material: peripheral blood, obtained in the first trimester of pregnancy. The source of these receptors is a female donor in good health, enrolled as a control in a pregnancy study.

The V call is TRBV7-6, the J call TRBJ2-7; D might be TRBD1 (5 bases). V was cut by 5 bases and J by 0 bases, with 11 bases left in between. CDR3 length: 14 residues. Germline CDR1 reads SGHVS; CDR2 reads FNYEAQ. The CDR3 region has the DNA TGTGCCAGCAGCCTCCAGGGTGTCTCCTACGAGCAGTACTTC. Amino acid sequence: CASSLQGVSYEQYF.

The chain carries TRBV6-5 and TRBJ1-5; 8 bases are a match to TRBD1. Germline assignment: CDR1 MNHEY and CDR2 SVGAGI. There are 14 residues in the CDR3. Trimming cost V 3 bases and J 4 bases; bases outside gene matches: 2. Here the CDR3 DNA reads TGTGCCAGCAGTTATCGACAGGGGAATCAGCCCCAGCATTTT. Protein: CASSYRQGNQPQHF.

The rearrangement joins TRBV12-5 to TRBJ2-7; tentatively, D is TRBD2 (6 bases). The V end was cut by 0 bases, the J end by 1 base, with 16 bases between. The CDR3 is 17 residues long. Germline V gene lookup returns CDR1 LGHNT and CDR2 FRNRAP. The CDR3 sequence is CASGLVVPRDLSYEQYF. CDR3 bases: TGTGCTAGTGGTTTGGTAGTTCCGCGGGACCTTTCCTACGAGCAGTACTTC.

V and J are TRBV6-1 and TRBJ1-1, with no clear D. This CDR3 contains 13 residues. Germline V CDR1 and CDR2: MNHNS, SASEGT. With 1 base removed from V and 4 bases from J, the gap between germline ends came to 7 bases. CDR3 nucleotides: TGTGCCAGCAGTGAAGGCGGGGTCACTGAAGCTTTCTTT. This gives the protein CASSEGGVTEAFF.

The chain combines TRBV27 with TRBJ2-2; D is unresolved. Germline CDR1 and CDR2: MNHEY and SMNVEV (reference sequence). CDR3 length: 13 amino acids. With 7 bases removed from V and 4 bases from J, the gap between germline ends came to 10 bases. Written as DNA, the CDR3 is TGTGCCAGCACCCCACTATCCACCGGGGAGCTGTTTTTT. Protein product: CASTPLSTGELFF.

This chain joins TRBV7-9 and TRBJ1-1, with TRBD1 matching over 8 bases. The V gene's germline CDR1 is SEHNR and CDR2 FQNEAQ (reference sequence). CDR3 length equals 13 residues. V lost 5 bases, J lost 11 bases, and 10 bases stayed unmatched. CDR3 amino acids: CASSPQGAKDAFF. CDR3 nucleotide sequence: TGTGCCAGCAGCCCCCAGGGGGCGAAGGACGCTTTCTTT.

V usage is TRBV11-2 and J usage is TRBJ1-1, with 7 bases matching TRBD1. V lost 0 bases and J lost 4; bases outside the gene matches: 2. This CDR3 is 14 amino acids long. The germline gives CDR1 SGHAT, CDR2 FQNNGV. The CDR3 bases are TGTGCCAGCAGCTTAGAGTACAGGGGCACTGAAGCTTTCTTT. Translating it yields CASSLEYRGTEAFF. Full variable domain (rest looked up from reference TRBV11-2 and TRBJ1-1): EAGVAQSPRYKIIEKRQSVAFWCNPISGHATLYWYQQILGQGPKLLIQFQNNGVVDDSQLPKDRFSAERLKGVDSTLKIQPAKLEDSAVYLCASSLEYRGTEAFFGQGTRLTVV.

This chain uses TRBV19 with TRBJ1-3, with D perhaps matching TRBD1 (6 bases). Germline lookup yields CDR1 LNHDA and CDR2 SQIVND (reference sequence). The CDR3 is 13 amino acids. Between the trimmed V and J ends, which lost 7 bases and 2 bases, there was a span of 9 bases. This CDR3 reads CASTRGAGNTIYF. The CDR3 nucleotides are TGTGCCAGTACCAGGGGAGCTGGAAACACCATATATTTT.

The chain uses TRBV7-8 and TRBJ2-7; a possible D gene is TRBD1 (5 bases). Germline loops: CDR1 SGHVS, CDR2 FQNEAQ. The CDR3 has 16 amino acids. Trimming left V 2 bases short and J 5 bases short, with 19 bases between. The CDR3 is CASSLTLQGLIHEQYF. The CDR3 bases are TGTGCCAGCAGCTTAACTTTGCAGGGCTTGATCCACGAGCAGTACTTC.

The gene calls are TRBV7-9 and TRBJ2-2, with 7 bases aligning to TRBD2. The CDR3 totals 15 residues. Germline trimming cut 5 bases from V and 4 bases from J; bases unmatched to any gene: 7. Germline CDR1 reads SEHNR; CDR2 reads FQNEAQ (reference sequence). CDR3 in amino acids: CASSLGTIVTGELFF. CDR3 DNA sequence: TGTGCCAGCAGCCTCGGGACTATCGTCACCGGGGAGCTGTTTTTT.

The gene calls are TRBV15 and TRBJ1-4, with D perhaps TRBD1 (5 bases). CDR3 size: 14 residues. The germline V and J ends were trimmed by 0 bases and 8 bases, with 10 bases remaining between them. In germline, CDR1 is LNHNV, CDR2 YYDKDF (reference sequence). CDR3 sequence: CATSRDLAGEKLFF. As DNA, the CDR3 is TGTGCCACCAGCAGAGATCTGGCAGGGGAAAAACTGTTTTTT.

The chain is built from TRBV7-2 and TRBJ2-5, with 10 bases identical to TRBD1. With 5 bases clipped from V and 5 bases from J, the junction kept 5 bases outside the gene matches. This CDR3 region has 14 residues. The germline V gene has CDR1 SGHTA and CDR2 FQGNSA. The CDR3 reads CASSIDRGRETQYF. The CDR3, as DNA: TGTGCCAGCAGCATAGACAGGGGGCGGGAGACCCAGTACTTC.

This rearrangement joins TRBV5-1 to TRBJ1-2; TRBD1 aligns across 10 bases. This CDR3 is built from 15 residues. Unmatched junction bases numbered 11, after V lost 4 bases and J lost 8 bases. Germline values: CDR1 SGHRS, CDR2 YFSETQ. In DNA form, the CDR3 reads TGCGCCAGCAGCCCGGATGAGGGACAGGGGAGAGGCTACACCTTC. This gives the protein CASSPDEGQGRGYTF. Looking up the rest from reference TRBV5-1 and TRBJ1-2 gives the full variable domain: KAGVTQTPRYLIKTRGQQVTLSCSPISGHRSVSWYQQTPGQGLQFLFEYFSETQRNKGNFPGRFSGRQFSNSRSEMNVSTLELGDSALYLCASSPDEGQGRGYTFGSGTRLTVV.

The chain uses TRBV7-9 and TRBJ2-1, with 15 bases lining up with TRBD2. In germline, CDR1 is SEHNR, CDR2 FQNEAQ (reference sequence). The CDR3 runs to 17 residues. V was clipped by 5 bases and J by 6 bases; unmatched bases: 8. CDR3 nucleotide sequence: TGTGCCAGCAGCCCCGGACTAGCGGGGGGGAATGCCAATGAGCAGTTCTTC. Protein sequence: CASSPGLAGGNANEQFF.

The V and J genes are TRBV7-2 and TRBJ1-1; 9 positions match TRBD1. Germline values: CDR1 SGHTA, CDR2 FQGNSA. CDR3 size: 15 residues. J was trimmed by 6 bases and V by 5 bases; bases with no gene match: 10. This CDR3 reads CASSRGTGRSSEAFF. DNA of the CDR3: TGTGCCAGCAGCCGAGGGACAGGGAGGAGCTCTGAAGCTTTCTTT.

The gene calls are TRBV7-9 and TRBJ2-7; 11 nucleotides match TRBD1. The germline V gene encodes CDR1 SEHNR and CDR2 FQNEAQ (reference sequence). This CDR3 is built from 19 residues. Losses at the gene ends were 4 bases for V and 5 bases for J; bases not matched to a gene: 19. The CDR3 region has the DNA TGTGCCAGCAGCTCCCTTAAAGTAGCGGGACAGGGGGGTATCCACGAGCAGTACTTC. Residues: CASSSLKVAGQGGIHEQYF. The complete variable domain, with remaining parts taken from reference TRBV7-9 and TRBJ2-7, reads DTGVSQNPRHKITKRGQNVTFRCDPISEHNRLYWYRQTLGQGPEFLTYFQNEAQLEKSRLLSDRFSAERPKGSFSTLEIQRTEQGDSAMYLCASSSLKVAGQGGIHEQYFGPGTRLTVT.

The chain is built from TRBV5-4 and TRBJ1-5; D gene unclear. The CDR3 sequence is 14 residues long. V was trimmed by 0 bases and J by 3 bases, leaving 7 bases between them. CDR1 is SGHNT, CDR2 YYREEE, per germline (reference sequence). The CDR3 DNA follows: TGTGCCAGCAGCTTGGAGCCTAACAATCAGCCCCAGCATTTT. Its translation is CASSLEPNNQPQHF.

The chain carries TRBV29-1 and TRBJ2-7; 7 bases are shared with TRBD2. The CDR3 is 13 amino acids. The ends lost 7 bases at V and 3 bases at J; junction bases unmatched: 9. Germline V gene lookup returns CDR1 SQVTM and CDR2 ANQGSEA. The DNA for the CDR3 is TGCAGCGCCTCGGGGAGCGGGGACTACGAGCAGTACTTC. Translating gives CSASGSGDYEQYF.

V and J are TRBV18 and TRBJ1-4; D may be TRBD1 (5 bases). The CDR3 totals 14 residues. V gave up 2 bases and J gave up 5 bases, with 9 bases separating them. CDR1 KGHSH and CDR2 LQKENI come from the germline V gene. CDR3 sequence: CASSPRGLNEKLFF. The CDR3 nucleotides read TGTGCCAGCTCACCAAGGGGACTCAATGAAAAACTGTTTTTT.

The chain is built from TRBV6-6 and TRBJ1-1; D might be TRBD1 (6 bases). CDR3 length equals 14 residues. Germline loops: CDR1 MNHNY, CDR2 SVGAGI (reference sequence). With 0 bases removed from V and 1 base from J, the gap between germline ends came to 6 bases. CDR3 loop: CASSYSDRNTEAFF. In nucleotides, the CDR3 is TGTGCCAGCAGTTACTCGGACAGGAACACTGAAGCTTTCTTT.

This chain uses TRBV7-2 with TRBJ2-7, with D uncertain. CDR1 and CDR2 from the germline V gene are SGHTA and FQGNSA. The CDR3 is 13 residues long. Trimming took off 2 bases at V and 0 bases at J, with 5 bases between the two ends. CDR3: CASSLSRSYEQYF. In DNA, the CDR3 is TGTGCCAGCAGCTTATCCCGCTCCTACGAGCAGTACTTC.

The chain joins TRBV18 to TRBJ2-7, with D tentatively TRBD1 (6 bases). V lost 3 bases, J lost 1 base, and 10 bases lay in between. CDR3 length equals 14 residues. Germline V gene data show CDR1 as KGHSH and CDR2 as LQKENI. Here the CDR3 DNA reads TGTGCCAGCTCACCGGACAGCTCGTCCTACGAGCAGTACTTC. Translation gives CASSPDSSSYEQYF.

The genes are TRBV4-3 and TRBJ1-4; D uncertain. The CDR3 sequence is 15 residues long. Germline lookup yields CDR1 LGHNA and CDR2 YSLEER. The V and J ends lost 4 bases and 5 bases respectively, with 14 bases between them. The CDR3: CASSLTRLRNEKLFF. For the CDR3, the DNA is TGCGCCAGCAGCCTGACGAGGCTTCGCAATGAAAAACTGTTTTTT.

In nucleotides, the CDR3 is TGTGCCAGCAGCTTGGTTGGGGGGGTAACCTCCGAGCAGTACTTC. Translating gives CASSLVGGVTSEQYF. The rearrangement uses TRBV5-4 and TRBJ2-7, with 7 positions matching TRBD2. With 0 bases clipped from V and 6 bases from J, the junction kept 9 bases outside the gene matches. The germline gives CDR1 SGHNT, CDR2 YYREEE (reference sequence). CDR3 length equals 15 residues.

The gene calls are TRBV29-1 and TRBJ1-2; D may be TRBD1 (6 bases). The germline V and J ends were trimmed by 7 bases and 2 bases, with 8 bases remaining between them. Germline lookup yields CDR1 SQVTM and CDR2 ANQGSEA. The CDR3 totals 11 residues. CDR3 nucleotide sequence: TGCAGCGCAGGGGCAAACTATGGCTACACCTTC. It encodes CSAGANYGYTF.

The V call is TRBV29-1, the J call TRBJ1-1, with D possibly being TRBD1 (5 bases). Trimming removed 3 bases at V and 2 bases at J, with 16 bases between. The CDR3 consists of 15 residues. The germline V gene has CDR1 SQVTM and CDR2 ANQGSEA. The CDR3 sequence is CSVEGGNRPNTEAFF. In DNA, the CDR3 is TGCAGCGTTGAGGGGGGGAACCGGCCCAACACTGAAGCTTTCTTT.

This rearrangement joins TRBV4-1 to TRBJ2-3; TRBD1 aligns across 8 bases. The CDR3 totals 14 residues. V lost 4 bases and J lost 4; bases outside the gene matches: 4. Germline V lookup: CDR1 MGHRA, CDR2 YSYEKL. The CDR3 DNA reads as TGCGCCAGCAGCCCCGGACAGGGCCCAGATACGCAGTATTTT. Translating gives CASSPGQGPDTQYF.

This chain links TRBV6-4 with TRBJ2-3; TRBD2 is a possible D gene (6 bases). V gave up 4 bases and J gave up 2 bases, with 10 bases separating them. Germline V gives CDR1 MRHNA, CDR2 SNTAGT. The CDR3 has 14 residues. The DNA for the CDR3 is TGTGCCAGCAGTGCCGGGACTCCCACAGATACGCAGTATTTT. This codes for CASSAGTPTDTQYF.

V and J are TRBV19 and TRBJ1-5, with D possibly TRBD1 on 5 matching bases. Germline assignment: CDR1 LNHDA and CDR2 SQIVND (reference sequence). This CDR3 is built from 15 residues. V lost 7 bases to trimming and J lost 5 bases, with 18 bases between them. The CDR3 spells CASTPGESRHQPQHF. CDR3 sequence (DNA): TGTGCCAGTACCCCGGGGGAAAGCCGCCATCAGCCCCAGCATTTT.

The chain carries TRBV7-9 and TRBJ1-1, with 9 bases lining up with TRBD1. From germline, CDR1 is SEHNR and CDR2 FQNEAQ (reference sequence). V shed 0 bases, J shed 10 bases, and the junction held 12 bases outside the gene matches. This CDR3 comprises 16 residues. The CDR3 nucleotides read TGTGCCAGCAGCTTAGCTGGGACAGGGCCCTCCGTGGGAGCTTTCTTT. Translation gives CASSLAGTGPSVGAFF. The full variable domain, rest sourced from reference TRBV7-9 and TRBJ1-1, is DTGVSQNPRHKITKRGQNVTFRCDPISEHNRLYWYRQTLGQGPEFLTYFQNEAQLEKSRLLSDRFSAERPKGSFSTLEIQRTEQGDSAMYLCASSLAGTGPSVGAFFGQGTRLTVV.

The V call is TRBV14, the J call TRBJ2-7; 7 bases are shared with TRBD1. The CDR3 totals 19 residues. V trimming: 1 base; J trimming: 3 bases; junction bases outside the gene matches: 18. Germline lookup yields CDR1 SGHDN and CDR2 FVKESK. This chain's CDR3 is CASSQGGRGLTPLLYEQYF. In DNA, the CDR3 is TGTGCCAGCAGCCAAGGGGGAAGGGGGCTTACCCCTCTCCTCTACGAGCAGTACTTC.